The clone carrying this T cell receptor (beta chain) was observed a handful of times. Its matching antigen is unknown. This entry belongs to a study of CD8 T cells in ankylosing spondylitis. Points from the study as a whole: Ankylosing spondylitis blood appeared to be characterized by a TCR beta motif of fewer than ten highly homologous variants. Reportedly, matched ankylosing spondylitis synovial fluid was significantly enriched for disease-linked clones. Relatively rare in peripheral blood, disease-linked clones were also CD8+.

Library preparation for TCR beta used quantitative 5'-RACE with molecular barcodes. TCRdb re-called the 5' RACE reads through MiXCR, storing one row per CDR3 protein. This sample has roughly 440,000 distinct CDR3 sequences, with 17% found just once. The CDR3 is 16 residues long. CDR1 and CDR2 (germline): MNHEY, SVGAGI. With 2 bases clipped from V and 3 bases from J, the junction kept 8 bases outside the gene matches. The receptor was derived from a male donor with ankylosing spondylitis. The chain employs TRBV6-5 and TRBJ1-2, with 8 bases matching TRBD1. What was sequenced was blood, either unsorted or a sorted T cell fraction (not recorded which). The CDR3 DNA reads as TGTGCCAGCAGTTACCCCGCCGACAGGGGATACTATGGCTACACCTTC. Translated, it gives CASSYPADRGYYGYTF.